The entry that follows covers one T cell receptor beta chain sequence. A junction end diverges from the germline sequence, so it may reflect a read error. This record belongs to a study of blood T cell repertoires in COVID-19. About the research overall: The United States, Italy and Spain provided the acute and convalescent COVID-19 samples. In each case, the material was cDNA or gDNA derived from T cells, B-cell-depleted T cells, or PBMCs.

Original processing methods: From reference gene primer amplification, estimates of nucleated cell counts were derived. Some clones are missing from TCRdb's copy, which holds only in-frame ones; the method was immunoSEQ multiplex PCR. The DNA was the basis for D and trimming; V, J and clone size are from that table. The top ten clones hold under 8.5% of a sample with tens of thousands of clones, roughly 82% of them seen once. CDR1 and CDR2 (germline): SGHKS, YYEKEE (reference sequence). The CDR3 has 14 amino acids. Sequenced material: peripheral blood. The TCR sequence derives from a woman of 80 years or more with acute or convalescent COVID-19. The chain employs TRBV5-5 and TRBJ1-6; D ambiguous. The CDR3 sequence: CASSFPSYNSPLHF. CDR3 in DNA: TGTGCCAGCAGCTTCCCGTCCTACAATTCACCCCTCCACTTT.